This TCR beta chain was sequenced for a study of T cells after yellow fever vaccination. V lost 5 bases, J lost 6 bases, and 6 bases lay in between. The germline V gene encodes CDR1 SGHAT and CDR2 FQDESV (reference sequence). This CDR3 has 11 residues. This clonotype was seen at least ten times. Its matching antigen is unknown. TCRdb processed the 5' RACE reads anew with MiXCR; each CDR3 protein has one entry. The repertoire holds a few hundred thousand distinct CDR3 sequences, with around 7% as singletons. Findings and caveats of the study: Reappearance after the booster was observed for most primary-vaccination clones (around 96% CD4, more than 70% CD8). Relatively few clonotypes were ones that appeared in both CD4 and CD8 compartments.

This chain connects TRBV11-1 to TRBJ2-3; D remains unclear. This clonotype was obtained from a man aged 18 to 29 who received the YFV17D yellow fever vaccine. The input for sequencing was PBMCs, taken roughly 46 days after the first yellow fever vaccination. For the CDR3, the DNA is TGTGCCAGCAGCGGAAGGGATACGCAGTATTTT. Translated: CASSGRDTQYF.